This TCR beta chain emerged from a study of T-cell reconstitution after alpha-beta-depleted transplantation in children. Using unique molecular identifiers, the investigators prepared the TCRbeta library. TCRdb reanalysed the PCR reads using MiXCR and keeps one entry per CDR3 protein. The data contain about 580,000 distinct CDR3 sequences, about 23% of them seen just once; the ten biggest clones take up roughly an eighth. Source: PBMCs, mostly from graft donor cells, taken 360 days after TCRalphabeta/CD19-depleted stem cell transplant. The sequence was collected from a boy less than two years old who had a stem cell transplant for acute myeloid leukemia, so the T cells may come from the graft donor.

CDR3 bases: TGCGCCAGCAGCTTGCCGACAGGACGTCTGGGGTCGAACAATGAGCAGTTCTTC. This translates into CASSLPTGRLGSNNEQFF. The gene calls are TRBV5-1 and TRBJ2-1, with D tentatively TRBD1 (6 bases). The CDR3 runs to 18 residues. In germline, CDR1 is SGHRS, CDR2 YFSETQ. V gave up 1 base and J gave up 5 bases, with 22 bases separating them.